The clone carrying this T cell receptor beta chain has only a few counts. As yet, its antigen is unknown. The data were obtained in a study of response to subunit inactivated influenza vaccine. Study observations and caveats: Authors suggested each seasonal flu vaccination may recruit only limited numbers of new T cells.

One entry per CDR3 protein results from TCRdb running MiXCR on the RT-PCR reads. This sample has a few hundred thousand distinct CDR3 sequences; 21% occur once, and the top ten carry roughly 10%. The CDR3 extends over 15 amino acids. Per germline, CDR1 SGHDN and CDR2 FVKESK. The ends lost 1 base at V and 12 bases at J; junction bases unmatched: 11. The receptor comes from a man aged 50-75 years who received an inactivated influenza vaccine. The sample here was PBMCs from blood, taken less than 22 months after vaccination. The V call is TRBV14, the J call TRBJ2-1, with 8 bases identical to TRBD2. The CDR3 coding sequence is TGTGCCAGCAGCCAAGGAGAGGGAAGGACTAGCTGGCAGTTCTTC. Protein product: CASSQGEGRTSWQFF.